The 25 T cell receptor beta chains below all came from one sample that was sequenced in a study of control samples from healthy donors and cancer patients. Clones were sequenced by immunoSEQ multiplex PCR, and TCRdb holds only the in-frame ones, with some missing. The profile shows about 97,000 clones, roughly 91% of them singletons. Sequencing was performed on blood. These receptor sequences come from a man aged 25-45 years in good health.

This chain joins TRBV28 and TRBJ1-1; D is unclear. V gave up 5 bases and J gave up 4 bases, with 14 bases separating them. Germline V lookup: CDR1 MDHEN, CDR2 SYDVKM. The CDR3 totals 14 residues. CDR3 protein: CASSGSGFPTEAFF. CDR3 in DNA: TGTGCCAGCAGTGGGTCGGGATTTCCCACTGAAGCTTTCTTT. The whole variable domain, remainder taken from reference TRBV28 and TRBJ1-1, is DVKVTQSSRYLVKRTGEKVFLECVQDMDHENMFWYRQDPGLGLRLIYFSYDVKMKEKGDIPEGYSVSREKKERFSLILESASTNQTSMYLCASSGSGFPTEAFFGQGTRLTVV.

The gene calls are TRBV6-5 and TRBJ1-2; D is perhaps TRBD1 (6 bases). The germline gives CDR1 MNHEY, CDR2 SVGAGI. The CDR3 length is 14 residues. Trimming stripped 6 bases from V and 8 bases from J, with 19 bases between. The CDR3 region is CASSLGTPQLGYTF. The DNA for the CDR3 is TGTGCCAGCAGCCTAGGGACACCCCAGTTGGGCTACACCTTC.

The gene calls are TRBV21-1 and TRBJ2-7; TRBD1, the D gene given by the table, was not confirmed from the DNA. TRBV21-1 is marked as a pseudogene. The CDR3 contains 15 residues. DNA of the CDR3: TGTGCCAGCAGCAAAGAGGGACAGGGGTCGTACGAGCAGTACGTC. This sequence encodes CASSKEGQGSYEQYV.

V usage is TRBV7-7 and J usage is TRBJ1-5, with 8 bases identical to TRBD1. Germline V gene data show CDR1 as SSHAT and CDR2 as FNYEAQ (reference sequence). J gave up 1 base and V 5 bases, and 4 bases lay outside the gene matches. The CDR3 length is 15 residues. The CDR3 region is CASSPTGGSNQPQHF. CDR3 coding DNA: TGTGCCAGCAGCCCCACAGGGGGGAGCAATCAGCCCCAGCATTTT.

This chain connects TRBV28 to TRBJ2-7; no reliable D call. This CDR3 is built from 13 residues. Trimming took 3 bases from V and 5 from J, leaving 11 bases between them. The V gene's germline CDR1 is MDHEN and CDR2 SYDVKM. CDR3 in amino acids: CASSLHRSDEQYF. CDR3 DNA: TGTGCCAGCAGTTTGCATCGCAGTGACGAGCAGTACTTC.

The table lists this clone with a few counts. The chain combines TRBV2 with TRBJ1-5; no firm D call. CDR1 and CDR2 from the germline V gene are SNHLY and FYNNEI. The CDR3 has 14 amino acids. V shed 4 bases and J shed 2 bases, with 9 bases lying between them. Here the CDR3 reads CASSVYRGNQPQHF. CDR3 in DNA: TGTGCCAGCAGTGTGTACAGAGGCAATCAGCCCCAGCATTTT.

The chain couples TRBV6-2 or TRBV6-3 to TRBJ2-5, with 9 bases fitting TRBD2. The V segment lost 2 bases and the J segment 2 bases; nucleotides outside the gene matches: 6. Germline lookup yields CDR1 MNHEY and CDR2 SVGEGT. CDR3 length: 16 amino acids. CDR3 protein: CASSYLGLAGQETQYF. CDR3 in DNA: TGTGCCAGCAGTTACCTCGGGCTAGCGGGACAAGAGACCCAGTACTTC.

V gene TRBV29-1 combines with J gene TRBJ1-2; 7 bases are shared with TRBD1. V shed 0 bases, J shed 7 bases, and the junction held 5 bases outside the gene matches. The CDR3 consists of 13 residues. Germline V gene sequence: CDR1 SQVTM, CDR2 ANQGSEA. CDR3 bases: TGCAGCGTTGAAGATTTAGGGGGCTCTGGCTACACCTTC. Its translation: CSVEDLGGSGYTF. Complete variable domain (other parts from reference TRBV29-1 and TRBJ1-2): SAVISQKPSRDICQRGTSLTIQCQVDSQVTMMFWYRQQPGQSLTLIATANQGSEATYESGFVIDKFPISRPNLTFSTLTVSNMSPEDSSIYLCSVEDLGGSGYTFGSGTRLTVV.

The gene calls are TRBV4-3 and TRBJ2-3; 10 bases match TRBD1. After removal of 6 bases from V and 1 base from J, the junction contained 7 bases not matched to a gene. Germline V gene lookup returns CDR1 LGHNA and CDR2 YSLEER. The CDR3 is made up of 16 amino acids. CDR3 residues: CASSLQTGGGTDTQYF. The CDR3 DNA reads as TGCGCCAGCAGTCTACAGACAGGGGGCGGCACAGATACGCAGTATTTT.

In DNA form, the CDR3 reads TGTGCCAGCAGTCCTCAGGGAGGCGTAGGCGAGCAGTACTTC. Protein sequence: CASSPQGGVGEQYF. The rearrangement joins TRBV7-2 to TRBJ2-7, with a tentative D call TRBD2 (6 bases). The CDR3 runs 14 residues. Germline V lookup: CDR1 SGHTA, CDR2 FQGNSA. Trimming pared 6 bases from V and 6 bases from J, leaving 18 bases between.

The J gene is TRBJ1-4, the V gene TRBV6-1, with 10 bases identical to TRBD1. This CDR3 has 17 amino acids. Germline CDR1 and CDR2: MNHNS and SASEGT. J gave up 4 bases and V 3 bases, and 8 bases lay outside the gene matches. CDR3 loop: CASSEPGTGAFNEKLFF. The CDR3 bases are TGTGCCAGCAGTGAGCCCGGGACAGGGGCATTTAATGAAAAACTGTTTTTT.

This rearrangement joins TRBV5-6 to TRBJ1-2; D remains unclear. CDR1 and CDR2 (germline): SGHDT, YYEEEE. This CDR3 has 15 residues. V lost 3 bases and J 8 bases, leaving 20 bases between the germline ends. For the CDR3, the DNA is TGTGCCAGCAGCTCGTACCCCCAGGCCCTGAAGGGCTACACCTTC. Protein product: CASSSYPQALKGYTF.

This clone was detected only a few times. The genes are TRBV5-6 and TRBJ1-2; possibly TRBD1 for D (6 bases). V was pared by 2 bases and J by 5 bases, with 22 bases between. The germline V gene has CDR1 SGHDT and CDR2 YYEEEE. The CDR3 covers 17 residues. This chain's CDR3 is CASSFLIYTGPEYGYTF. CDR3 DNA sequence: TGTGCCAGCAGCTTTCTAATCTATACAGGGCCCGAGTATGGCTACACCTTC.

This chain connects TRBV6-5 to TRBJ2-1; TRBD2 might be the D (5 bases). Trimming removed 5 bases from V and 2 bases from J, with 7 bases in between. Germline V gives CDR1 MNHEY, CDR2 SVGAGI. This CDR3 region has 13 residues. Written as DNA, the CDR3 is TGTGCCAGCAGTAAACTAGCCTACAATGAGCAGTTCTTC. Translated, it gives CASSKLAYNEQFF.

The V call is TRBV10-2, the J call TRBJ2-1; 7 bases match TRBD2. Germline V gives CDR1 WSHSY, CDR2 SAAADI. This CDR3 region has 14 residues. With 7 bases clipped from V and 10 bases from J, the junction kept 13 bases outside the gene matches. The CDR3 sequence: CASTSSGAAREQFF. The CDR3 region has the DNA TGCGCCAGCACTTCAAGCGGGGCCGCCAGGGAGCAGTTCTTC.

The chain combines TRBV11-2 with TRBJ2-5, with D perhaps matching TRBD1 (6 bases). V shed 5 bases and J shed 1 base, with 20 bases lying between them. Germline-derived CDR1 and CDR2 are SGHAT and FQNNGV. The CDR3 loop spans 17 amino acids. CDR3 bases: TGTGCCAGCAGCGGGGTGCAGGGGACGACCTCCCAAGAGACCCAGTACTTC. It specifies CASSGVQGTTSQETQYF.

The chain combines TRBV7-2 with TRBJ1-3; the match to TRBD1 covers 7 bases. The CDR3 runs 16 residues. The germline V gene encodes CDR1 SGHTA and CDR2 FQGNSA. After removal of 3 bases from V and 1 base from J, the junction contained 6 bases not matched to a gene. CDR3 protein: CASSFIQGGSGNTIYF. The CDR3 DNA sequence: TGTGCCAGCAGCTTTATCCAGGGGGGGTCTGGAAACACCATATATTTT.

This sequence joins TRBV12-5 and TRBJ2-1; 9 bases agree with TRBD1. J gave up 7 bases and V 4 bases, and 8 bases lay outside the gene matches. This CDR3 region has 15 residues. Germline loops: CDR1 LGHNT, CDR2 FRNRAP. CDR3 protein: CASGSPGTGSNEQFF. In DNA, the CDR3 is TGTGCTAGTGGTTCGCCCGGGACAGGGTCGAATGAGCAGTTCTTC.

The CDR3: CASKLAGPTGELFF. The CDR3 DNA is TGCGCCAGCAAACTAGCGGGCCCCACCGGGGAGCTGTTTTTT. The V call is TRBV5-1, the J call TRBJ2-2; 9 positions agree with TRBD2. V was clipped by 6 bases and J by 4 bases; unmatched bases: 4. The CDR3 is 14 residues long. The germline gives CDR1 SGHRS, CDR2 YFSETQ.

The chain combines TRBV11-2 with TRBJ2-1; 7 bases line up with TRBD2. CDR3 size: 15 residues. The V gene's germline CDR1 is SGHAT and CDR2 FQNNGV. Trimming removed 0 bases from V and 4 bases from J; junction bases left unmatched: 3. The CDR3 here is CASSLEAGEYNEQFF. The CDR3 DNA reads TGTGCCAGCAGCTTAGAGGCGGGAGAATACAATGAGCAGTTCTTC. Complete variable domain (other parts from reference TRBV11-2 and TRBJ2-1): EAGVAQSPRYKIIEKRQSVAFWCNPISGHATLYWYQQILGQGPKLLIQFQNNGVVDDSQLPKDRFSAERLKGVDSTLKIQPAKLEDSAVYLCASSLEAGEYNEQFFGPGTRLTVL.

V gene TRBV6-6 combines with J gene TRBJ1-1; D is undetermined. The CDR3 spans 16 residues. Germline V CDR1 and CDR2: MNHNY, SVGAGI (reference sequence). Trimming cost V 2 bases and J 0 bases, with 13 bases left between them. CDR3 nucleotide sequence: TGTGCCAGCAGTTACATCCTAAGTCTGGTGAACACTGAAGCTTTCTTT. Its protein product is CASSYILSLVNTEAFF.

The chain has TRBV28 and TRBJ2-2, with 9 bases aligning to TRBD2. This CDR3 region has 19 residues. V lost 5 bases to trimming and J lost 3 bases; unmatched junction nucleotides: 16. In germline, CDR1 is MDHEN, CDR2 SYDVKM. CDR3 residues: CASSRGIVVAGVDTGELFF. In nucleotides, the CDR3 is TGTGCCAGCAGTCGTGGTATTGTCGTAGCGGGAGTGGACACCGGGGAGCTGTTTTTT.

V usage is TRBV6-6 and J usage is TRBJ1-1, with 7 nucleotides matching TRBD1. Germline CDR1 is MNHNY and CDR2 is SVGAGI (reference sequence). There are 16 residues in the CDR3. The V segment lost 6 bases and the J segment 0 bases; nucleotides outside the gene matches: 10. This chain's CDR3 is CASSTAQGQLNTEAFF. The DNA of the CDR3 is TGTGCCAGCAGCACTGCCCAGGGACAGTTGAACACTGAAGCTTTCTTT.

This clone has only one observation. This chain links TRBV9 with TRBJ1-2; 10 nucleotides match TRBD1. The germline CDR1 and CDR2 sequences are SGDLS and YYNGEE. The CDR3 is made up of 14 amino acids. With 0 bases clipped from V and 4 bases from J, the junction kept 0 bases outside the gene matches. CDR3 amino acids: CASSVGDRGYGYTF. CDR3 DNA sequence: TGTGCCAGCAGCGTAGGGGACAGGGGCTATGGCTACACCTTC.

V usage is TRBV6-2 or TRBV6-3 and J usage is TRBJ2-7, with unresolved D. The CDR3 totals 12 residues. Looked up from germline, CDR1 is MNHEY and CDR2 is SVGEGT. Trimming took off 4 bases at V and 4 bases at J, with 8 bases between the two ends. CDR3 DNA sequence: TGTGCCAGCAGTTCCGGGCAATACGAGCAGTACGTC. As protein: CASSSGQYEQYV.